The rows below give T cell receptor beta chains drawn from one sample of a study of regulatory T cells in long-lasting Graves disease. Using its own MiXCR run on the multiplex PCR reads, TCRdb lists one record per CDR3 protein. The sample yields a few hundred thousand distinct CDR3 sequences, about 13% seen once. These data also formed part of another study, on T cells in Graves' hyperthyroidism and ophthalmopathy.

Sequencing used peripheral blood mononuclear cells (PBMCs), obtained at new diagnosis, from a patient treated with antithyroid drugs. The receptors come from a young man with Graves disease. CDR3s include the opening cysteine and the closing phenylalanine or tryptophan. The D gene is left open where the match is weak. Not every row has a clone size; where given, it reads once, few, many or a size class.

>TRBD1|TRBV7-2|16|TRBJ1-6|many
CASSLQGQGFNSPLHF
TGTGCCAGCAGCTTACAGGGACAGGGGTTTAATTCACCCCTCCACTTT
>TRBD1|TRBV30|16|TRBJ1-2|.
CAWSRQGAQANYGYTF
TGTGCCTGGAGCCGACAGGGGGCTCAAGCTAACTATGGCTACACCTTC
>.|TRBV18|13|TRBJ1-1|.
CASLALMNTEAFF
TGTGCCAGCTTAGCTCTCATGAACACTGAAGCTTTCTTT
>TRBD2|TRBV29-1|14|TRBJ2-1|.
CSAHSGKTYNEQFF
TGCAGCGCCCATAGCGGGAAAACTTACAATGAGCAGTTCTTC
>TRBD2|TRBV20-1|14|TRBJ2-1|.
CSASLPGLEMEQFF
TGCAGTGCTAGCCTACCGGGACTAGAAATGGAGCAGTTCTTC
>.|TRBV11-2|12|TRBJ2-7|many
CASSSGTHEQYF
TGTGCCAGCAGCTCCGGGACTCACGAGCAGTACTTC
>TRBD2|TRBV6-5|17|TRBJ2-5|many
CASSYALTSGNQETQYF
TGTGCCAGCAGTTACGCTTTGACTAGCGGGAACCAAGAGACCCAGTACTTC
>.|TRBV30|14|TRBJ1-2|few
CAWSVKQGPYGYTF
TGTGCCTGGAGTGTGAAACAGGGACCCTATGGCTACACCTTC
>TRBD2|TRBV2|14|TRBJ2-7|many
CASRILAVRGEQYF
TGTGCCAGCAGAATCCTAGCGGTCCGTGGGGAGCAGTACTTC
>.|TRBV19|14|TRBJ2-7|.
CASSIAGAKYEQYF
TGTGCCAGTAGTATAGCAGGGGCCAAGTACGAGCAGTACTTC
>.|TRBV6-1|11|TRBJ1-5|few
CASSDWQPQHF
TGTGCCAGCAGTGATTGGCAGCCCCAGCATTTT
>.|TRBV3-1|15|TRBJ2-2|.
CASSQVTGKTGELFF
TGTGCCAGCAGCCAAGTTACGGGAAAGACCGGGGAGCTGTTTTTT
>.|TRBV27|15|TRBJ2-7|.
CASSPLTRRVHEQYF
TGTGCCAGCAGTCCTCTGACCCGAAGGGTACACGAGCAGTACTTC
>.|TRBV19|11|TRBJ1-2|few
CASTGDKGYTF
TGTGCCAGTACAGGGGACAAAGGCTACACCTTC
>.|TRBV28|15|TRBJ1-5|many
CASSKTGSSDQPQHF
TGTGCCAGCAGTAAGACAGGATCCTCCGATCAGCCCCAGCATTTT
>.|TRBV7-8|12|TRBJ1-1|many
CASSLDATEAFF
TGTGCCAGCAGCTTAGACGCCACTGAAGCTTTCTTT
>.|TRBV11-2|16|TRBJ2-4|few
CASSHSEQRSKNIQYF
TGTGCCAGCAGCCACTCGGAACAGCGCTCCAAAAACATTCAGTACTTC
>.|TRBV12-3/TRBV12-4|15|TRBJ2-2|.
CASLGWGEGTGELFF
TGTGCCAGTCTCGGGTGGGGGGAAGGGACCGGGGAGCTGTTTTTT
>TRBD2|TRBV13|18|TRBJ2-1|many
CASSLRSSGRAPRNEQFF
TGTGCCAGCAGCTTAAGGTCCAGCGGGAGGGCCCCCCGCAATGAGCAGTTCTTC
>.|TRBV19|15|TRBJ2-1|.
CASSAGALPYNEQFF
TGTGCCAGTAGCGCCGGGGCCCTCCCTTACAATGAGCAGTTCTTC
>TRBD1|TRBV7-9|14|TRBJ1-4|.
CASSHQDRGEKLFF
TGTGCCAGCAGCCATCAGGACAGGGGTGAAAAACTGTTTTTT
>.|TRBV5-6|13|TRBJ2-2|.
CASSKGVTGELFF
TGTGCCAGCAGCAAGGGGGTTACCGGGGAGCTGTTTTTT
>TRBD2|TRBV10-3|19|TRBJ2-5|few
CAISGSFSSGRIVEETQYF
TGTGCCATCAGTGGTAGCTTTTCGAGCGGGAGAATAGTGGAGGAGACCCAGTACTTC
>.|TRBV7-9|14|TRBJ2-2|.
CASSPDPRTGELFF
TGTGCCAGCAGCCCGGACCCAAGGACTGGGGAGCTGTTTTTT
>TRBD1|TRBV12-3/TRBV12-4|14|TRBJ2-7|many
CASSPPGQYYEQYF
TGTGCCAGCAGTCCACCGGGACAGTACTACGAGCAGTACTTC
>.|TRBV12-3/TRBV12-4|13|TRBJ1-6|many
CASSLAEGSPLHF
TGTGCCAGCAGTTTAGCAGAAGGTTCACCCCTCCACTTT
>TRBD1|TRBV27|16|TRBJ1-5|many
CASSPEDRGSNQPQHF
TGTGCCAGCAGTCCCGAGGACAGGGGGTCAAATCAGCCCCAGCATTTT
>TRBD2|TRBV9|16|TRBJ2-7|few
CASSPRGVAGFHEQYF
TGTGCCAGCAGCCCCCGTGGGGTAGCGGGATTCCACGAGCAGTACTTC
>TRBD2|TRBV12-3/TRBV12-4|14|TRBJ2-5|many
CASSSTSGQETQYF
TGTGCCAGCAGTTCCACTAGCGGCCAAGAGACCCAGTACTTC
>.|TRBV7-2|15|TRBJ2-5|.
CASSSGLGHQETQYF
TGTGCCAGCAGCTCTGGGTTAGGGCATCAAGAGACCCAGTACTTC
>.|TRBV6-2/TRBV6-3|16|TRBJ2-4|.
CASSPGQPLAKNIQYF
TGTGCCAGCAGCCCAGGACAGCCTTTAGCCAAAAACATTCAGTACTTC
>TRBD2|TRBV5-1|15|TRBJ2-3|many
CASSLRREGPDTQYF
TGCGCCAGCAGCTTGCGGCGGGAGGGCCCAGATACGCAGTATTTT
>TRBD2|TRBV7-6|18|TRBJ2-2|many
CASSPRGAGGPGTGELFF
TGTGCCAGCAGCCCTCGCGGTGCGGGAGGGCCGGGCACCGGGGAGCTGTTTTTT
>TRBD1|TRBV10-3|14|TRBJ1-4|few
CAISATGEGEKLFF
TGTGCCATCAGTGCGACAGGGGAAGGAGAAAAACTGTTTTTT
>.|TRBV11-2|13|TRBJ1-2|many
CASSPPMDYGYTF
TGTGCCAGCAGCCCCCCGATGGACTATGGCTACACCTTC
>.|TRBV3-1|14|TRBJ2-5|.
CASSQEGASETQYF
TGTGCCAGCAGCCAAGAGGGAGCATCAGAGACCCAGTACTTC
>TRBD2|TRBV12-3/TRBV12-4|15|TRBJ2-1|many
CASSIQRGSYNEQFF
TGTGCCAGCAGTATCCAGCGGGGCTCCTACAATGAGCAGTTCTTC
>.|TRBV27|13|TRBJ1-1|few
CASSPLTTTEAFF
TGTGCCAGCAGTCCTCTCACGACCACTGAAGCTTTCTTT
>.|TRBV20-1|13|TRBJ2-2|.
CSASTHNTGELFF
TGCAGTGCTAGTACCCATAACACCGGGGAGCTGTTTTTT
>.|TRBV20-1|15|TRBJ1-2|many
CSAIQDSGDNYGYTF
TGCAGTGCTATCCAGGACAGCGGAGATAACTATGGCTACACCTTC
>.|TRBV19|13|TRBJ2-1|few
CASSISSGNEQFF
TGTGCCAGTAGTATCAGTAGCGGCAATGAGCAGTTCTTC
>.|TRBV18|15|TRBJ1-6|.
CASSPEAGNNSPLHF
TGTGCCAGCTCTCCCGAGGCAGGGAATAATTCACCCCTCCACTTT
>.|TRBV6-1|13|TRBJ1-5|.
CASSREEYQPQHF
TGTGCCAGCAGTCGAGAGGAATATCAGCCCCAGCATTTT
>.|TRBV6-1|14|TRBJ2-3|.
CASHPTLDSDTQYF
TGTGCCAGCCACCCCACCCTGGACTCAGATACGCAGTATTTT
>.|TRBV2|14|TRBJ2-7|many
CASSEGPSSYEQYF
TGTGCCAGCAGTGAAGGACCGAGCTCCTACGAGCAGTACTTC
>TRBD1|TRBV28|15|TRBJ1-2|many
CASSRPRSIQGAYTF
TGTGCCAGCAGTCGACCGAGATCCATACAGGGGGCGTACACCTTC
>TRBD2|TRBV7-2|16|TRBJ2-1|many
CASSSGGLANYNEQFF
TGTGCCAGCAGCTCCGGAGGACTAGCGAATTACAATGAGCAGTTCTTC
>.|TRBV6-6|14|TRBJ1-3|.
CASSYSMGGNTIYF
TGTGCCAGCAGTTACTCGATGGGTGGAAACACCATATATTTT
>.|TRBV27|16|TRBJ1-5|few
CASSLSLPRAGQPQHF
TGTGCCAGCAGTTTATCCCTCCCCCGGGCAGGTCAGCCCCAGCATTTT
>.|TRBV20-1|10|TRBJ2-7|many
CSAPKVEQYF
TGCAGTGCTCCTAAGGTGGAGCAGTACTTC
>.|TRBV2|14|TRBJ2-1|many
CASKLDAAADEQFF
TGTGCCAGCAAGTTGGACGCGGCCGCCGATGAGCAGTTCTTC
>.|TRBV18|15|TRBJ2-1|.
CASSPVAFLGNEQFF
TGTGCCAGCTCACCAGTGGCCTTCCTCGGAAATGAGCAGTTCTTC
>.|TRBV28|12|TRBJ2-1|.
CASSYRKDEQFF
TGTGCCAGCAGTTACAGGAAAGATGAGCAGTTCTTC
>.|TRBV25-1|14|TRBJ2-5|few
CASSELDQQETQYF
TGTGCCAGCAGTGAATTGGATCAGCAAGAGACCCAGTACTTC
>.|TRBV29-1|12|TRBJ1-1|.
CSVEGERTEAFF
TGCAGCGTTGAGGGGGAGAGAACTGAAGCTTTCTTT
>.|TRBV7-9|16|TRBJ2-2|.
CASSLGGGVSTGELFF
TGTGCCAGCAGCTTAGGTGGGGGAGTAAGCACCGGGGAGCTGTTTTTT
>.|TRBV4-2|15|TRBJ2-1|many
CATSEEGSTYNEQFF
TGTGCCACCTCCGAGGAGGGGTCAACCTACAATGAGCAGTTCTTC
>.|TRBV30|14|TRBJ1-2|few
CAWDTGFSGYGYTF
TGTGCCTGGGATACAGGGTTCAGTGGCTATGGCTACACCTTC